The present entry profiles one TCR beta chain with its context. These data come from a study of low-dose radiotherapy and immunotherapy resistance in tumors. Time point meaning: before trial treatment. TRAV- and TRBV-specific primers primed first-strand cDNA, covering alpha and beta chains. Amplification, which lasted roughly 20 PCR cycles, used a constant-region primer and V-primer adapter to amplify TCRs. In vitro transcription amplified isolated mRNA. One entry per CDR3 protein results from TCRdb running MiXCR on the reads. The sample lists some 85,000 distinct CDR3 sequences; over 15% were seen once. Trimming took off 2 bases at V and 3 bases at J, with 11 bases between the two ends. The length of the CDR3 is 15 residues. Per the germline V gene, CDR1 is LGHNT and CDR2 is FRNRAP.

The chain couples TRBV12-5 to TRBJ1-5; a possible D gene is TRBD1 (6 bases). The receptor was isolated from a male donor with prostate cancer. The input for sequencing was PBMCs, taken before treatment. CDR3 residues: CASGLPGAPNQPQHF. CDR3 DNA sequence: TGTGCTAGTGGTTTGCCAGGGGCGCCCAATCAGCCCCAGCATTTT.